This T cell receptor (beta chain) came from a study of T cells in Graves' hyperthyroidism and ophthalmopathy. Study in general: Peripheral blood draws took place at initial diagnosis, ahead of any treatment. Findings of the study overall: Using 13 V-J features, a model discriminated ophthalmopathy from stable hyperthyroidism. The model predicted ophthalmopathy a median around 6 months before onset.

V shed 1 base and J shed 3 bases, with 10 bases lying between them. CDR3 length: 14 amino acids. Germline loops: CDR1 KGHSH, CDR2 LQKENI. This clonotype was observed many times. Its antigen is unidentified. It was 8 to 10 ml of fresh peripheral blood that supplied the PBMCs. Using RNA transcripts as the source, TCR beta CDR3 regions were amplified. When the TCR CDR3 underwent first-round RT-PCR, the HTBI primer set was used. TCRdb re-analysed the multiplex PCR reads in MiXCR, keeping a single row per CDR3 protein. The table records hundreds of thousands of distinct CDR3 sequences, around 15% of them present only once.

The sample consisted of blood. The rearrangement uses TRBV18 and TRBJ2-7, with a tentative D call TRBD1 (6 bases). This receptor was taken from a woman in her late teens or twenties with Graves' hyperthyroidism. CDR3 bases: TGTGCCAGCTCACCACAGGGACAAGGCTACGAGCAGTACTTC. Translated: CASSPQGQGYEQYF.